The 12 T cell receptor beta chains given below trace back to one sample, sequenced in a study of blood T cell repertoires in COVID-19. The method was immunoSEQ multiplex PCR; TCRdb's version includes in-frame clones alone and lacks a portion of them. Of 110,000 or so clones listed, about 79% are singletons. The sample was peripheral blood. The source of these receptors is a woman of 80 years or more with active or convalescent COVID-19.

The rearrangement joins TRBV5-1 to TRBJ2-7; D possibly corresponds to TRBD1 (6 bases). CDR3 length: 15 residues. Germline V gene sequence: CDR1 SGHRS, CDR2 YFSETQ. V was cut by 0 bases and J by 7 bases, with 17 bases left in between. The CDR3 protein is CASSLAGHPEVEQYF. The CDR3 DNA reads as TGCGCCAGCAGCTTGGCGGGACACCCAGAGGTGGAGCAGTACTTC.

The V and J genes are TRBV6-5 and TRBJ2-2; 8 nucleotides match TRBD1. The CDR3 is made up of 14 amino acids. Germline V gene data show CDR1 as MNHEY and CDR2 as SVGAGI. V lost 7 bases to trimming and J lost 3 bases; unmatched junction nucleotides: 4. In nucleotides, the CDR3 is TGTGCCAGCACGCCGACAGGGGACACCGGGGAGCTGTTTTTT. It yields the protein CASTPTGDTGELFF.

The rearrangement uses TRBV14 and TRBJ2-7, with a tentative D call TRBD2 (6 bases). The germline V and J ends were trimmed by 2 bases and 5 bases, with 13 bases remaining between them. CDR3 length equals 14 residues. CDR1 SGHDN and CDR2 FVKESK come from the germline V gene. For the CDR3, the DNA is TGTGCCAGCAGCCAATTTAAGGGAGGCAACGAGCAGTACTTC. The encoded protein is CASSQFKGGNEQYF.

The chain carries TRBV28 and TRBJ2-7; 7 bases are a match to TRBD1. The CDR3 is 16 amino acids. Per the germline V gene, CDR1 is MDHEN and CDR2 is SYDVKM. Unmatched junction bases numbered 12, after V lost 4 bases and J lost 3 bases. CDR3 DNA: TGTGCCAGCAGTTCCCTTGCGGAGACAGGGCTCTACGAGCAGTACTTC. Its protein product is CASSSLAETGLYEQYF.

The chain recombines TRBV5-4 with TRBJ2-3, with unresolved D. V lost 0 bases to trimming and J lost 0 bases, with 11 bases between them. The length of the CDR3 is 16 residues. Germline-derived CDR1 and CDR2 are SGHNT and YYREEE (reference sequence). CDR3: CASSLAERLSTDTQYF. Here the CDR3 DNA reads TGTGCCAGCAGCTTGGCTGAGCGCCTTAGCACAGATACGCAGTATTTT.

The chain carries TRBV28 and TRBJ2-2; 8 positions match TRBD1. This CDR3 is 11 amino acids long. Germline V gene data show CDR1 as MDHEN and CDR2 as SYDVKM. The V gene end was trimmed by 7 bases and the J gene end by 14 bases; junction bases not matched to a gene: 6. CDR3 sequence: CASTRTGFLFF. The DNA for the CDR3 is TGTGCCAGCACCAGGACAGGGTTCCTGTTTTTT.

V usage is TRBV2 and J usage is TRBJ2-3; the match to TRBD2 covers 7 bases. The V gene's germline CDR1 is SNHLY and CDR2 FYNNEI. V was clipped by 4 bases and J by 0 bases; unmatched bases: 7. The CDR3 contains 16 residues. Here the CDR3 reads CASSAMGAGSTDTQYF. CDR3 in DNA: TGTGCCAGCAGTGCCATGGGAGCGGGGAGCACAGATACGCAGTATTTT.

This clone was seen more than once but under ten times. V gene TRBV10-3 combines with J gene TRBJ2-7; the match to TRBD2 covers 14 bases. The CDR3 totals 15 residues. J was trimmed by 7 bases and V by 8 bases; bases with no gene match: 10. Germline CDR1 reads ENHRY; CDR2 reads SYGVKD. The CDR3 DNA sequence: TGTGCCATCGGACTAGCGGGGGGACCGGGTGAGGAGCAGTACTTC. This translates into CAIGLAGGPGEEQYF.

The gene calls are TRBV5-4 and TRBJ1-1, with D unresolved. V gave up 2 bases and J gave up 1 base, with 9 bases separating them. The germline V gene encodes CDR1 SGHNT and CDR2 YYREEE (reference sequence). This CDR3 has 14 residues. The CDR3 coding sequence is TGTGCCAGCAGCTTTGTTAATAAGAACACTGAAGCTTTCTTT. It yields the protein CASSFVNKNTEAFF.

This chain joins TRBV28 and TRBJ2-4; 8 nucleotides line up with TRBD2. This CDR3 has 15 amino acids. Germline V gene data show CDR1 as MDHEN and CDR2 as SYDVKM. V lost 6 bases, J lost 2 bases, and 6 bases stayed unmatched. The CDR3 coding sequence is TGTGCCAGCAGGCCTGCGGGGGGATCCAAAAACATTCAGTACTTC. Translated: CASRPAGGSKNIQYF. The full variable domain, its missing parts supplied by reference TRBV28 and TRBJ2-4, is DVKVTQSSRYLVKRTGEKVFLECVQDMDHENMFWYRQDPGLGLRLIYFSYDVKMKEKGDIPEGYSVSREKKERFSLILESASTNQTSMYLCASRPAGGSKNIQYFGAGTRLSVL.

The chain couples TRBV27 to TRBJ1-6; D might be TRBD1 (5 bases). Germline V gene sequence: CDR1 MNHEY, CDR2 SMNVEV (reference sequence). The V end was cut by 7 bases, the J end by 8 bases, with 18 bases between. CDR3 size: 15 residues. CDR3 nucleotides: TGTGCCAGCACTGTAGATGGGGCGTTATATTCACCCCTCCACTTT. Translated: CASTVDGALYSPLHF.

V gene TRBV7-2 combines with J gene TRBJ2-1; TRBD2 matches at 8 bases. Losses at the gene ends were 5 bases for V and 8 bases for J; bases not matched to a gene: 11. Looked up from germline, CDR1 is SGHTA and CDR2 is FQGNSA. The CDR3 contains 15 residues. The CDR3 loop reads CASSLGLAGIDEQFF. The CDR3 DNA follows: TGTGCCAGCAGCCTGGGGCTAGCGGGTATTGATGAGCAGTTCTTC. Full variable domain (rest looked up from reference TRBV7-2 and TRBJ2-1): GAGVSQSPSNKVTEKGKDVELRCDPISGHTALYWYRQSLGQGLEFLIYFQGNSAPDKSGLPSDRFSAERTGGSVSTLTIQRTQQEDSAVYLCASSLGLAGIDEQFFGPGTRLTVL.